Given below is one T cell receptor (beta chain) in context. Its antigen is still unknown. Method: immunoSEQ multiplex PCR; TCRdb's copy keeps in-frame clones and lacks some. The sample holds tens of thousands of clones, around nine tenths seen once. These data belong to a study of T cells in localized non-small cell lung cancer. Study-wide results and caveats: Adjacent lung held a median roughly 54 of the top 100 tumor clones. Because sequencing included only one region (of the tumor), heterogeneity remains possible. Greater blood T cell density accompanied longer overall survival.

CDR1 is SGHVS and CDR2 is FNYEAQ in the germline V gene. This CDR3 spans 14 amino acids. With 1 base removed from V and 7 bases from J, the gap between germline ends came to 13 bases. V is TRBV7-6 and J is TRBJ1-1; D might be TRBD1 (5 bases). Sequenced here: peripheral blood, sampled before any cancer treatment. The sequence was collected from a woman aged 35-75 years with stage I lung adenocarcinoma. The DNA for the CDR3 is TGTGCCAGCAGCTTAGGTTCAGGGCTGGGTGAAGCTTTCTTT. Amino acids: CASSLGSGLGEAFF.